The 15 T cell receptor beta chains below all came from one sample that was sequenced in a study of siplizumab effects on memory and regulatory T cells. The data were produced by immunoSEQ multiplex PCR, yet TCRdb's version contains in-frame clones alone and is incomplete. The data hold some 97,000 clones, with about 90% observed a single time. The source material was CD4+ T cells sorted from blood. Every receptor here comes from a human donor in good health.

The chain carries TRBV4-2 and TRBJ1-1; 8 bases align to TRBD1. The junction had 8 bases not matched to a gene; V was cut back by 3 bases and J by 2 bases. Per germline, CDR1 LGHNA and CDR2 YNFKEQ. The CDR3 covers 16 residues. Here the CDR3 DNA reads TGTGCCAGCAGCCAGGAACACAGGGGGTCTAACACTGAAGCTTTCTTT. Its translation is CASSQEHRGSNTEAFF.

The V gene is TRBV5-6, the J gene TRBJ2-7, with D perhaps matching TRBD1 or TRBD2 (5 bases each). CDR3 size: 13 residues. Germline V lookup: CDR1 SGHDT, CDR2 YYEEEE. V was pared by 0 bases and J by 6 bases, with 10 bases between. Written as DNA, the CDR3 is TGTGCCAGCAGCTTGGTTGGGGGTCGCGAGCAGTACTTC. Residues: CASSLVGGREQYF.

The rearrangement joins TRBV12-5 to TRBJ1-6; 8 bases are shared with TRBD1. After removal of 0 bases from V and 4 bases from J, the junction contained 5 bases not matched to a gene. Germline-derived CDR1 and CDR2 are LGHNT and FRNRAP. This CDR3 is built from 17 residues. CDR3 nucleotide sequence: TGTGCTAGTGGTTTGGTACCAGGGGGCGCGTATAATTCACCCCTCCACTTT. It encodes CASGLVPGGAYNSPLHF. Supplemented by reference TRBV12-5 and TRBJ1-6, the full variable domain reads DARVTQTPRHKVTEMGQEVTMRCQPILGHNTVFWYRQTMMQGLELLAYFRNRAPLDDSGMPKDRFSAEMPDATLATLKIQPSEPRDSAVYFCASGLVPGGAYNSPLHFGNGTRLTVT.

V is TRBV12-5 and J is TRBJ1-1; D ambiguous. V lost 4 bases and J 3 bases, leaving 9 bases between the germline ends. The V gene's germline CDR1 is LGHNT and CDR2 FRNRAP. The CDR3 contains 13 residues. The CDR3 loop is CASGSTKDTEAFF. The DNA for the CDR3 is TGTGCTAGTGGTTCCACAAAAGACACTGAAGCTTTCTTT.

The J gene is TRBJ2-3, the V gene TRBV12-5; TRBD1 is a possible D gene (7 bases). Germline V lookup: CDR1 LGHNT, CDR2 FRNRAP. Trimming stripped 5 bases from V and 5 bases from J, with 8 bases between. The CDR3 length is 12 residues. CDR3: CASGQGGDTQYF. CDR3 DNA sequence: TGTGCTAGTGGTCAGGGGGGAGATACGCAGTATTTT.

The chain is built from TRBV4-3 and TRBJ1-4, with D unclear. V lost 0 bases to trimming and J lost 5 bases, with 10 bases between them. Germline V CDR1 and CDR2: LGHNA, YSLEER. The CDR3 has 15 amino acids. CDR3 region: CASSQDRKENEKLFF. CDR3 nucleotides: TGCGCCAGCAGCCAAGACAGGAAGGAAAATGAAAAACTGTTTTTT.

The genes are TRBV29-1 and TRBJ1-1; D gene unclear. Germline V CDR1 and CDR2: SQVTM, ANQGSEA. With 4 bases removed from V and 1 base from J, the gap between germline ends came to 7 bases. This CDR3 has 12 residues. The CDR3 sequence: CSVVQSNTEAFF. CDR3 DNA sequence: TGCAGCGTTGTCCAGTCGAACACTGAAGCTTTCTTT.

J is TRBJ1-1 and V is TRBV5-6; D call uncertain. Trimming cost V 2 bases and J 1 base, with 9 bases left between them. The germline V gene has CDR1 SGHDT and CDR2 YYEEEE. The CDR3 contains 14 residues. The CDR3 DNA reads as TGTGCCAGCAGCTTAGCTCCGGGGAACACTGAAGCTTTCTTT. Translating it yields CASSLAPGNTEAFF.

This rearrangement joins TRBV4-3 to TRBJ2-5; TRBD2 might be the D (7 bases). Germline-derived CDR1 and CDR2 are LGHNA and YSLEER. CDR3 length equals 15 residues. Trimming shortened V by 3 bases and J by 3 bases, and 14 bases separated the two germline ends. CDR3 in DNA: TGCGCCAGCAGCCACCAAACAGGGAGGGAAGAGACCCAGTACTTC. It encodes CASSHQTGREETQYF.

The chain couples TRBV11-1 to TRBJ2-5, with D possibly TRBD2 on 5 matching bases. Per the germline V gene, CDR1 is SGHAT and CDR2 is FQDESV (reference sequence). Deletions cut 5 bases from V and 4 bases from J, with 8 bases between. This CDR3 spans 12 amino acids. In nucleotides, the CDR3 is TGTGCCAGCAGCGCTAGCTCAGAGACCCAGTACTTC. It is translated as CASSASSETQYF.

The chain uses TRBV5-4 and TRBJ1-1, with TRBD1 matching 8 bases. The junction had 6 bases not matched to a gene; V was cut back by 4 bases and J by 1 base. This CDR3 is 15 amino acids long. Germline V lookup: CDR1 SGHNT, CDR2 YYREEE (reference sequence). The CDR3 region has the DNA TGTGCCAGCAGCCCCTCGCAGGGGGCGAACACTGAAGCTTTCTTT. Its protein product is CASSPSQGANTEAFF.

V usage is TRBV29-1 and J usage is TRBJ1-4; D not resolved. The CDR3 has 13 residues. The ends were cut back, 7 bases at V and 7 bases at J, with 16 bases in the middle. CDR1 is SQVTM, CDR2 ANQGSEA, per germline. This CDR3 is CSASLQAGEKLFF. In DNA, the CDR3 is TGCAGCGCATCACTCCAGGCGGGTGAAAAACTGTTTTTT.

This clone has more than one count but fewer than ten. The chain carries TRBV10-1 and TRBJ1-1; D is unclear. The CDR3 is made up of 12 amino acids. V gave up 4 bases and J gave up 7 bases, with 10 bases separating them. Germline V lookup: CDR1 WNHNN, CDR2 SYGVQD (reference sequence). The CDR3 protein is CASSGGPNEAFF. The CDR3 coding sequence is TGCGCCAGCAGTGGAGGCCCGAATGAAGCTTTCTTT.

The chain links TRBV5-6 to TRBJ2-1; D gene uncertain. This CDR3 is 13 amino acids long. V lost 0 bases to trimming and J lost 6 bases, with 7 bases between them. Germline V CDR1 and CDR2: SGHDT, YYEEEE. As DNA, the CDR3 is TGTGCCAGCAGCTTGGGTCAGCTCAATGAGCAGTTCTTC. Protein product: CASSLGQLNEQFF.

This chain's CDR3 is CASSQGLGGPSTDTQYF. The CDR3, as DNA: TGTGCCAGCAGCCAAGGTTTGGGGGGGCCGTCCACAGATACGCAGTATTTT. The chain links TRBV4-2 to TRBJ2-3, with D possibly matching TRBD2 (7 bases). Germline-derived CDR1 and CDR2 are LGHNA and YNFKEQ. The CDR3 runs to 17 residues. Trimming took off 1 base at V and 2 bases at J, with 16 bases between the two ends.